This T cell receptor (beta chain) was profiled in a study of identical twins. Per germline, CDR1 SEHNR and CDR2 FQNEAQ (reference sequence). The J segment lost 0 bases and the V segment lost 7 bases, leaving 8 bases of the junction unmatched. This CDR3 contains 17 residues. In TCRdb, the 5' RACE reads were re-called with MiXCR into one record per CDR3 protein. The top ten clones hold 0.98% of a sample with about 660,000 distinct CDR3 sequences, around 8.6% of them seen once. The sample holds many counts of this clonotype. Its antigen is not known. Findings of the study overall: Compared with models, monozygotic twins showed more out-of-frame TCR alpha sharing.

The same sample was also used in a study of yellow fever vaccine responses in identical twins.

The V and J genes are TRBV7-9 and TRBJ2-6; 8 bases are a match to TRBD1. This TCR came from a woman between 18 and 29 years old in good health. Input material: PBMCs. CDR3 loop: CASTPGQAFSGANVLTF. The CDR3 DNA reads TGTGCCAGCACTCCGGGACAGGCGTTCTCTGGGGCCAACGTCCTGACTTTC.